A selection of T cell receptor beta chains follows, all from one sample in a study of OX40 agonist ivuxolimab in advanced cancers. Method: immunoSEQ multiplex PCR; TCRdb's copy keeps in-frame clones and lacks some. The profile covers 80,000 or so clones, with approximately 85% appearing a single time and under 2.5% taken by the ten largest. The specimen comprised CD4+ or CD8+ T cells sorted from blood, sampled in a trial of the OX40 agonist ivuxolimab. The receptor set was obtained from an adult with an advanced solid tumor such as melanoma, head and neck, liver or kidney cancer. Each CDR3 is given with its conserved first and last residue. The order of the fields is V gene, D gene, clone size, J gene, CDR3 DNA, CDR3 protein. D genes are given only for firm matches. Size values are once, few and many counts, or a class for expanded clones, and some rows have none.

TRBV27	-	-	TRBJ2-1	TGTGCCAGCAGTCCCTATCTAGCCCCCCGGGTTAATGAGCAGTTCTTC	CASSPYLAPRVNEQFF
TRBV29-1	TRBD1	-	TRBJ1-2	TGCAGCGCAGATGAACAGGGGAACTATGGCTACACCTTC	CSADEQGNYGYTF
TRBV30	-	-	TRBJ2-7	TGTGCGGGCCGGGATCGGAACTACGAGCAGTACTTC	CAGRDRNYEQYF
TRBV27	-	-	TRBJ1-1	TGTGCCACCTCCGTATCTTCTTTGGGGGAAGTCCGCGGAGCTTTCTTT	CATSVSSLGEVRGAFF
TRBV28	-	-	TRBJ2-5	TGTGCCAGCACCCAGGGGAAGGGCGGTCAAGAGACCCAGTACTTC	CASTQGKGGQETQYF
TRBV7-9	TRBD1	few	TRBJ1-6	TGTGCCAGCAGCGACAGGGCGAGTGGAAGTAATTCACCCCTCCACTTT	CASSDRASGSNSPLHF
TRBV30	TRBD2	-	TRBJ2-1	TGTGCCTGGAGTGTGGGGACTAGCGGACTACCCTCCTACAATGAGCAGTTCTTC	CAWSVGTSGLPSYNEQFF
TRBV10-1	TRBD1	few	TRBJ2-7	TGCGCCAGCAGTGGAAGGGGGCGGTCCAGTGACGAGCAGTACTTC	CASSGRGRSSDEQYF
TRBV5-1	-	once	TRBJ1-1	TGCGCCAGCAGCTTGGGCGCCTCCGCCCAGAACACTGAAGCTTTCTTT	CASSLGASAQNTEAFF
TRBV5-6	-	-	TRBJ1-1	TGTGCCAGCAGCTTCGCGGGACGGTACACTGAAGCTTTCTTT	CASSFAGRYTEAFF
TRBV11-2	TRBD1	-	TRBJ2-6	TGTGCCAGCAGCTGGGGGACAGCTGGGGCCAACGTCCTGACTTTC	CASSWGTAGANVLTF
TRBV30	-	-	TRBJ1-3	TGTGCCGAATCCCGGGACACTGGAAACACCATATATTTT	CAESRDTGNTIYF
TRBV27	TRBD1	-	TRBJ1-2	TGTGCCAGCAGTTTCCTCCGGGACAGGGGGCTCGGCTACACCTTC	CASSFLRDRGLGYTF
TRBV5-4	-	-	TRBJ2-5	TGTGCCAGCAGCTTGAACGCCCAAGAGACCCAGTACTTC	CASSLNAQETQYF
TRBV6-5	-	-	TRBJ1-1	TGTGCCAGCAGGGATCGCCGGAACACTGAAGCTTTCTTT	CASRDRRNTEAFF
TRBV6-6	TRBD2	-	TRBJ2-1	TGTGCCAGCAGTTTTTCCAGCGGGGGGGGCAATGAGCAGTTCTTC	CASSFSSGGGNEQFF
TRBV7-3	-	-	TRBJ1-1	TGTGCCAGCAGCCGGGGGAGAGCAAACACTGAAGCTTTCTTT	CASSRGRANTEAFF
TRBV28	TRBD2	-	TRBJ2-3	TGTGCCAGCAGGAGAGGGACTAGCGGCACAGATACGCAGTATTTT	CASRRGTSGTDTQYF
TRBV28	TRBD1	-	TRBJ1-2	TGTGCCAGCAGTCCTCCGGGACAGGGCCCGTATGGCTACACCTTC	CASSPPGQGPYGYTF
TRBV28	TRBD1	few	TRBJ1-5	TGTGCCAGCCGGCCGGGACAGCTTAGGCAGCCCCAGCATTTT	CASRPGQLRQPQHF
TRBV5-1	TRBD1	-	TRBJ1-1	TGCGCCAGCAGCTTCGGACAGGGGGCGTGGGGTAACACTGAAGCTTTCTTT	CASSFGQGAWGNTEAFF
TRBV29-1	-	-	TRBJ2-7	TGCAGCGTTGCGGACGGAACCTACGAGCAGTACTTC	CSVADGTYEQYF
TRBV28	TRBD2	-	TRBJ2-2	TGTGCCAGCAGTCTGCCGGGACTAGCGCATATCACCGGGGAGCTGTTTTTT	CASSLPGLAHITGELFF
TRBV29-1	-	-	TRBJ1-3	TGCAGCGCCGGGACGGAGAGAAACACCATATATTTT	CSAGTERNTIYF
TRBV7-2	-	-	TRBJ1-5	TGTGCCAGCAGCTCCTGGATAGATCAGCCCCAGCATTTT	CASSSWIDQPQHF
TRBV6-5	TRBD1	-	TRBJ2-7	TGTGCCAGCATTCGACAGGGGGCTACCTACGAGCAGTACTTC	CASIRQGATYEQYF
TRBV6-5	-	once	TRBJ2-1	TGTGCCAGCACGGTCGGGACGGGCAGGTATGAGCAGTTCTTC	CASTVGTGRYEQFF
TRBV5-5	-	-	TRBJ2-5	TGTGCCAGCAGCTTGGCCGAGGGCGGCAGGGGAACAGAGACCCAGTACTTC	CASSLAEGGRGTETQYF
TRBV11-2	-	-	TRBJ1-5	TGTGCCAGCAGCAAAGACGCTCAGCCCCAGCATTTT	CASSKDAQPQHF
TRBV6-1	TRBD2	-	TRBJ2-1	TGTGCCAGCAGTGCCGGGACTAGGTCAAGTGAGCAGTTCTTC	CASSAGTRSSEQFF
TRBV5-4	TRBD1	once	TRBJ2-7	TGTGCCAGCAGCTCGAAACAGGGGGGCTACGAGCAGTACTTC	CASSSKQGGYEQYF
TRBV10-2	-	-	TRBJ1-2	TGCGCCAGCAGTTTCCGGGACACCTCCGCCGACTACACCTTC	CASSFRDTSADYTF
TRBV5-1	TRBD1	-	TRBJ1-2	TGCGCCAGCAGCTTGGGCCAGGGGGGAGGCTACACCTTC	CASSLGQGGGYTF
TRBV5-4	-	once	TRBJ2-5	TGTGCCAGCAGCTTGGAAGGGGTCGAGACCCAGTACTTC	CASSLEGVETQYF
TRBV11-2	-	few	TRBJ1-1	TGTGCCAGCAGCTCGCCCGGGCTAAACACTGAAGCTTTCTTT	CASSSPGLNTEAFF
TRBV2	TRBD2	-	TRBJ2-7	TGTGCCAGCAGTGGACTAGCCGTCGGCGAGCAGTACTTC	CASSGLAVGEQYF
TRBV4-1	-	-	TRBJ2-1	TGCGCCAGCAGCCAGAGTCGTGGGGGCTCTAGTAGGGATGAGCAGTTCTTC	CASSQSRGGSSRDEQFF
TRBV30	-	-	TRBJ2-7	TGTGCCTGGAGTGTACTATGGGGAAAGCAGTACTTC	CAWSVLWGKQYF
TRBV4-1	-	-	TRBJ1-5	TGCGCCAGCAGCCAAGAAGGGGGGCTTCATCAGCCCCAGCATTTT	CASSQEGGLHQPQHF
TRBV7-2	-	once	TRBJ2-2	TGTGCCAGCAGCTTAGAATTTAGCACCGGGGAGCTGTTTTTT	CASSLEFSTGELFF
TRBV6-5	-	-	TRBJ1-5	TGTGCCAGCAGTTACAGGGCGAGCAATCAGCCCCAGCATTTT	CASSYRASNQPQHF
TRBV19	TRBD2	-	TRBJ2-1	TGTGCCAGTAGTACTCTCTTGACTAGCGGGAGGTTGAAATACAATGAGCAGTTCTTC	CASSTLLTSGRLKYNEQFF
TRBV7-9	TRBD1	once	TRBJ1-6	TGTGCCAGCAGCTTAGGGGACAGGACCCATTCACCCCTCCACTTT	CASSLGDRTHSPLHF
TRBV28	-	once	TRBJ2-2	TGTGCCAGCAGAATGTGGAGGGGGGACACCGGGGAGCTGTTTTTT	CASRMWRGDTGELFF
TRBV7-2	TRBD2	-	TRBJ2-7	TGTGCCAGCAGCTTATCGCGGGGGGGCTACGAGCAGTACTTC	CASSLSRGGYEQYF